The next 5 T cell receptor beta chains were all read from a single sample in a study of tumor-infiltrating lymphocytes in primary liver carcinoma. Starting material of 500 to 600 ng total RNA yielded TCR beta cDNA via a constant-region primer. Libraries of TCR beta came from three nested multiplex PCR rounds with slightly modified ARM-PCR. The first two PCR rounds, around 10 cycles each, used TRBV1-TRBV30 forward primers and a C-beta reverse primer. Via MiXCR, TCRdb re-called the multiplex PCR reads, giving one row per CDR3 protein. The sample carries over 95,000 distinct CDR3 sequences, 55% to 75% recorded once. Unsorted bulk tissue, roughly 20-32 mg of it, served as the source for co-extraction of RNA and DNA. The sequencing sample was made of liver tumor tissue from sampling region 5. Subset indicated: tumor region T5, tumor centre. The source is a woman aged 55-70 years with primary liver carcinoma and hepatitis B virus infection.

Points on this clonotype: A single base separates this from a much larger clone, so it may be a read error. The chain combines TRBV7-9 with TRBJ1-4; no firm D call. CDR1 and CDR2 (germline): SEHNR, FQNEAQ (reference sequence). The CDR3 loop spans 13 amino acids. The CDR3 sequence: CVSSLGYDEKLFF. The DNA of the CDR3 is TGTGTCAGCAGCTTGGGATACGATGAAAAACTGTTTTTT.

About this clonotype itself: A much larger clone differs from this one at a single base, so this may be a read error. This CDR3 is missing its conserved last phenylalanine or tryptophan, likely due to a read error. V usage is TRBV5-4 and J usage is TRBJ2-3; TRBD1 matches 10 bases. Trimming at V came to 4 bases and at J to 5 bases, leaving 7 bases not matched to a gene. The germline CDR1 and CDR2 sequences are SGHNT and YYREEE (reference sequence). This CDR3 has 15 amino acids. DNA of the CDR3: TGTGCCAGCAGCGTGGGACAGGGGAGTGTAGATACGCAGTATTCT. Translating gives CASSVGQGSVDTQYS.

Comments on this clonotype: One end of the junction is discordant with germline, which a read error may explain. The J gene is TRBJ2-7, the V gene TRBV5-1; TRBD1 is a possible D gene (6 bases). The CDR3 contains 14 residues. Germline CDR1 SGHRS, CDR2 YFSETQ. This chain's CDR3 is CASSLDSRAYEQYF. Here the CDR3 DNA reads TGCGCTAGCAGCTTGGACAGCCGAGCCTACGAGCAGTACTTC.

Worth noting for this clonotype: One end of the junction does not line up with germline, which may come from a read error. V usage is TRBV6-5 and J usage is TRBJ1-2, with D perhaps TRBD1 (5 bases). The CDR3 is made up of 13 amino acids. Germline V CDR1 and CDR2: MNHEY, SVGAGI. CDR3 in DNA: TGTGCCAGTAGTTACGGGCAGGGACGTGGCCACACCTTC. Translation gives CASSYGQGRGHTF.

As regards this clonotype: The junction differs from germline at one of its ends, possibly a read error. CDR3 in DNA: TGTGCCAGCAGCCTAGATCTAAACAGTGAAGCTTTCTTT. This translates into CASSLDLNSEAFF. V and J are TRBV5-5 and TRBJ1-1; D is unclear. The CDR3 sequence is 13 residues long. Germline values: CDR1 SGHKS, CDR2 YYEKEE (reference sequence).